Following are 11 T cell receptor beta chains from one sample sequenced in a study of control samples from healthy donors and cancer patients. The method was immunoSEQ multiplex PCR; TCRdb's version includes in-frame clones alone and lacks a portion of them. Here the sample spans 150,000 or so clones, about 93% being singletons. The sequencing sample was made of blood. Receptors originate from a woman in her twenties or thirties in good health.

The CDR3 spells CASSFVASSGLISYEQYF. CDR3 nucleotide sequence: TGTGCCAGTAGTTTTGTCGCCTCTTCGGGACTGATTTCCTACGAGCAGTACTTC. This sequence joins TRBV19 and TRBJ2-7, with a possible D match to TRBD2 (6 bases). Germline-derived CDR1 and CDR2 are LNHDA and SQIVND (reference sequence). Trimming took 5 bases from V and 1 from J, leaving 24 bases between them. The CDR3 totals 18 residues.

The rearrangement links TRBV6-1 to TRBJ2-1, with 13 nucleotides matching TRBD2. CDR1 and CDR2 (germline): MNHNS, SASEGT. The CDR3 is made up of 16 amino acids. Trimming removed 1 base from V and 7 bases from J; junction bases left unmatched: 4. The chain's CDR3 is CASSEGTSGSRNEQFF. CDR3 nucleotide sequence: TGTGCCAGCAGTGAAGGGACTAGCGGGAGTCGAAATGAGCAGTTCTTC.

V and J are TRBV28 and TRBJ1-2; D perhaps matches TRBD1 (6 bases). The CDR3 has 14 residues. Trimming cost V 8 bases and J 8 bases, with 21 bases left between them. Looked up from germline, CDR1 is MDHEN and CDR2 is SYDVKM. The CDR3 coding sequence is TGTGCCAGCCCAACTACACAGGGTACTCGGGGCTACACCTTC. It codes for CASPTTQGTRGYTF.

In this sample, this clone turned up once. The J gene is TRBJ2-7, the V gene TRBV5-1; no reliable D call. V was trimmed by 4 bases and J by 3 bases, leaving 11 bases between them. Germline V lookup: CDR1 SGHRS, CDR2 YFSETQ. The CDR3 consists of 13 residues. The CDR3 nucleotides are TGCGCCAGCAGCCCCCTAGACATCTACGAGCAGTACTTC. Translation gives CASSPLDIYEQYF. The variable domain in full, completed from reference TRBV5-1 and TRBJ2-7, reads KAGVTQTPRYLIKTRGQQVTLSCSPISGHRSVSWYQQTPGQGLQFLFEYFSETQRNKGNFPGRFSGRQFSNSRSEMNVSTLELGDSALYLCASSPLDIYEQYFGPGTRLTVT.

This clone has a handful of counts. The rearrangement joins TRBV28 to TRBJ1-5; D ambiguous. Deletions cut 3 bases from V and 0 bases from J, with 9 bases between. CDR3 length: 15 amino acids. The germline gives CDR1 MDHEN, CDR2 SYDVKM. The CDR3 reads CASSLDRTSNQPQHF. DNA of the CDR3: TGTGCCAGCAGTTTGGACCGAACTAGCAATCAGCCCCAGCATTTT. The whole variable domain, remainder taken from reference TRBV28 and TRBJ1-5, is DVKVTQSSRYLVKRTGEKVFLECVQDMDHENMFWYRQDPGLGLRLIYFSYDVKMKEKGDIPEGYSVSREKKERFSLILESASTNQTSMYLCASSLDRTSNQPQHFGDGTRLSIL.

The V call is TRBV20-1, the J call TRBJ2-3, with D hard to call. The V end lost 3 bases, the J end lost 2 bases, and 9 bases lay between the germline ends. This CDR3 comprises 13 residues. Per germline, CDR1 DFQATT and CDR2 SNEGSKA (reference sequence). Written as DNA, the CDR3 is TGCAGTGCTAGTGGCCAGGCCACAGATACGCAGTATTTT. It encodes CSASGQATDTQYF.

The chain carries TRBV28 and TRBJ2-7, with TRBD2 matching over 7 bases. Germline V gene sequence: CDR1 MDHEN, CDR2 SYDVKM. The CDR3 extends over 14 amino acids. V lost 2 bases to trimming and J lost 3 bases; unmatched junction nucleotides: 4. This CDR3 is CASSLPGTIYEQYF. The CDR3 DNA sequence: TGTGCCAGCAGTTTACCCGGGACTATCTACGAGCAGTACTTC.

This rearrangement joins TRBV5-6 to TRBJ2-3; 8 nucleotides line up with TRBD2. The germline V gene has CDR1 SGHDT and CDR2 YYEEEE. The J segment lost 0 bases and the V segment lost 7 bases, leaving 4 bases of the junction unmatched. The CDR3 runs 14 residues. The DNA of the CDR3 is TGTGCCAGCTCACTAGCGGAGAGCACAGATACGCAGTATTTT. This sequence encodes CASSLAESTDTQYF.

The chain uses TRBV5-5 and TRBJ2-7, with 9 nucleotides matching TRBD1. Germline CDR1 is SGHKS and CDR2 is YYEKEE (reference sequence). The CDR3 has 15 amino acids. The V gene end was trimmed by 2 bases and the J gene end by 2 bases; junction bases not matched to a gene: 5. The CDR3 spells CASSLWDRVPYEQYF. The CDR3 region has the DNA TGTGCCAGCAGCTTATGGGACAGGGTCCCCTACGAGCAGTACTTC.

The rearrangement joins TRBV10-3 to TRBJ1-2; 7 bases match TRBD1. CDR3 length: 13 amino acids. Germline-derived CDR1 and CDR2 are ENHRY and SYGVKD. Germline trimming cut 6 bases from V and 4 bases from J; bases unmatched to any gene: 5. For the CDR3, the DNA is TGTGCCATCAGCGCGGACAGGACCTATGGCTACACCTTC. Its translation: CAISADRTYGYTF.

CDR3 DNA sequence: TGCGCCAGCAGCCAAGGGCTGGGGTGGGAGACCCAGTACTTC. Translating it yields CASSQGLGWETQYF. The genes are TRBV4-1 and TRBJ2-5; D remains ambiguous. Germline lookup yields CDR1 MGHRA and CDR2 YSYEKL. V lost 1 base and J 5 bases, leaving 11 bases between the germline ends. CDR3 length: 14 amino acids.